This T cell receptor beta chain was sequenced during a study of shared clonotypes between healthy human individuals. Each sorted subset replicate got 200 ng genomic DNA, 30,000 or so genomes. This table comes from immunoSEQ multiplex PCR, and its TCRdb copy is limited to in-frame clones, with some not included. The top ten clones hold more than 0.35% of a sample with 2 million to 2.5 million clones, 93% of them seen once. Points from the study as a whole: It was the few donors that limited the genetic and exposure-history diversity represented. In general, naive subsets displayed greater estimated richness than memory subsets did. Among non-shared clonotypes, generation probabilities were lower than among those shared by all four donors.

Of note for this clone: Its antigen is as yet unknown.

The sequence derives from a man between 18 and 35 years old in good health. Some clones in this sample may be carry-over from other donors' samples. Sequences were obtained from naive CD4+ T cells from PBMCs. Subset defined: CD45RA+ positively selected.

Here the CDR3 DNA reads TGCAGCGTTGAGGACACCTACACAGATACGCAGTATTTT. Residues: CSVEDTYTDTQYF. V and J are TRBV29-1 and TRBJ2-3; maybe TRBD1 (5 bases). The CDR3 covers 13 residues. V was pared by 3 bases and J by 2 bases, with 9 bases between. Germline-derived CDR1 and CDR2 are SQVTM and ANQGSEA.